This T cell receptor (beta chain) was observed in a study of early T cells in non-severe SARS-CoV-2 infection. Separate cDNA molecules each had unique molecular identifiers attached to them. TCRdb independently ran MiXCR on the 5' RACE reads; one entry per CDR3 protein. The data contain some 71,000 distinct CDR3 sequences, about 9.1% of them seen just once; the ten biggest clones take up around 15%. The CDR3 covers 15 residues. Trimming pared 6 bases from V and 5 bases from J, leaving 19 bases between. Germline assignment: CDR1 MGHRA and CDR2 YSYEKL. In its sample, this clonotype was seen a few times.

This specimen was whole blood, taken at baseline. This TCR came from an adult who was a healthcare worker with PCR-confirmed SARS-CoV-2 infection or an uninfected control (not recorded which). The chain carries TRBV4-1 and TRBJ1-2, with D unresolved. The DNA of the CDR3 is TGCGCCAGCAGTGGCCAAGGATTGGTAAAGTATGGCTACACCTTC. This gives the protein CASSGQGLVKYGYTF.